The clone carrying this T cell receptor (beta chain) has a single count. This sample is part of a study of blood T cell repertoires in COVID-19. Study-wide context: From T cells, B-cell-depleted T cells, or PBMCs came the material, which was cDNA or gDNA.

TCRdb keeps only in-frame clones here, not all; method: immunoSEQ multiplex PCR. There are fewer than 250,000 clones in the sample; roughly 84% occur only once, and more than 3% lies in the top ten. This CDR3 has 15 residues. Germline V lookup: CDR1 WSHSY, CDR2 SAAADI. V was clipped by 10 bases and J by 2 bases; unmatched bases: 9. The clonotype was recovered from a woman younger than 45 who had been exposed to COVID-19. The sample was PBMCs or T cells enriched from blood (not recorded which). The chain carries TRBV10-2 and TRBJ2-3; TRBD2 agrees at 10 bases. In DNA form, the CDR3 reads TGCGCCACCAGGCCAAGCGGGGGGGACACAGATACGCAGTATTTT. Amino acids: CATRPSGGDTDTQYF.